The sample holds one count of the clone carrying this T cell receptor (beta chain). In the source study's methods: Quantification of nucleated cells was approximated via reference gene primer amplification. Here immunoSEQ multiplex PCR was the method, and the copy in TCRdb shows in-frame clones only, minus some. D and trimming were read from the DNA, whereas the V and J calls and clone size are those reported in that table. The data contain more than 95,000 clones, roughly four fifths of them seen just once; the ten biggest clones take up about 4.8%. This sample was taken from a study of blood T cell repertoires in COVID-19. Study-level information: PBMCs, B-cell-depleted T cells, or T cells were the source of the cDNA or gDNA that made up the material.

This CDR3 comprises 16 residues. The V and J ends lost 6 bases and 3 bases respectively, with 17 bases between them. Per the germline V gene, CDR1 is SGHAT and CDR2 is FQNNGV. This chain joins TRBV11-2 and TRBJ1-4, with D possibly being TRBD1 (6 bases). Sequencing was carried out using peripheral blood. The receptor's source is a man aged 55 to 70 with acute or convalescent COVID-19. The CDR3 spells CASRFGRGASNEKLFF. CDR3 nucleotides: TGTGCCAGCAGGTTCGGTCGGGGGGCTTCTAATGAAAAACTGTTTTTT.